This is a list of T cell receptor beta chains from one sample in a study of T cells after yellow fever vaccination. MiXCR was run by TCRdb on the 5' RACE reads, yielding one entry per CDR3 protein. The sample contains 250,000 to 400,000 distinct CDR3 sequences, roughly 4.3% of which appear only once. This sample comprised PBMCs, obtained 5 days after the yellow fever booster vaccination. Receptors were obtained from a man younger than 35 who received the YFV17D yellow fever vaccine. Both conserved end residues are part of each CDR3. Clone size is shown for a subset of rows, as once, few, many or a class of expanded clone.

>TRBV12-3/TRBV12-4|few
CASSPSGTGRQPQHF
>TRBV28|.
CASTPQGISYEQYF
>TRBV6-5|.
CASSPTRAGVPKNIQYF
>TRBV5-1|many
CASSPGTSGTYEQYF
>TRBV5-1|.
CASSLGGADYEQYF
>TRBV6-2/TRBV6-3|.
CASHRDGNQPQHF
>TRBV6-5|many
CASSYRGHDQPQHF
>TRBV4-3|.
CASSQDYSWVETQYF
>TRBV10-2|few
CASRPGLAGIQETQYF
>TRBV20-1|.
CSAAHRDGPYEQYF
>TRBV6-2/TRBV6-3|.
CASSYSRRQTQYF
>TRBV4-2|few
CASSQEYRTGSYNEQFF
>TRBV20-1|few
CSAYHGTEQETQYF
>TRBV15|many
CATSRDQSLRGGTQYF
>TRBV5-1|.
CASSLGTTGTDTQYF
>TRBV7-2|.
CASSLVLLGSPLHF
>TRBV9|.
CASSPHGGGGVSDTQYF
>TRBV4-1|few
CASSQTGGEKLFF
>TRBV28|.
CASSLRNRTETQYF
>TRBV5-5|few
CASSLAIEETQYF
>TRBV4-3|few
CASSPVSGYTVGYTF
>TRBV24-1|.
CATSDRQDEQFF
>TRBV4-2|.
CASSQEGRTSGGDEQFF